The 14 T cell receptor beta chains listed next were all sequenced from one sample in a study of T cell responses to AZD1222 COVID-19 vaccine. Using immunoSEQ multiplex PCR, the repertoire was profiled, and TCRdb retains in-frame clones only, with some absent. Of roughly 44,000 clones listed, 83% are singletons. Sequencing was performed on peripheral blood, taken on day 0 of AZD1222 vaccination. These receptors originate from an adult in good health.

The chain uses TRBV18 and TRBJ1-1, with a weak D call TRBD1 (5 bases). CDR1 KGHSH and CDR2 LQKENI come from the germline V gene. The CDR3 is 15 residues long. V was trimmed by 2 bases and J by 1 base, leaving 11 bases between them. In DNA form, the CDR3 reads TGTGCCAGCTCACCAGGGGCTGGGACGAACACTGAAGCTTTCTTT. Translated: CASSPGAGTNTEAFF.

V gene TRBV28 combines with J gene TRBJ1-4; a possible D gene is TRBD1 (5 bases). This CDR3 is 19 amino acids long. The germline gives CDR1 MDHEN, CDR2 SYDVKM. V was shortened by 2 bases and J by 5 bases, with 24 bases between the two germline ends. The CDR3 DNA reads as TGTGCCAGCAGTTTAAGGAAACCCCTTAACGGCAGGGAGAATGAAAAACTGTTTTTT. Translation: CASSLRKPLNGRENEKLFF.

This clone was seen more than once but under ten times. The chain's CDR3 is CSVGAGSGGEQYF. The CDR3 DNA is TGCAGCGTTGGAGCAGGGTCAGGGGGCGAGCAGTACTTC. This chain uses TRBV29-1 with TRBJ2-7, with 7 bases matching TRBD1. Trimming at V came to 4 bases and at J to 6 bases, leaving 9 bases not matched to a gene. The CDR3 loop spans 13 amino acids. Germline V gene sequence: CDR1 SQVTM, CDR2 ANQGSEA.

V and J are TRBV11-2 and TRBJ1-2; the D gene is possibly TRBD1 (5 bases). There are 15 residues in the CDR3. Germline CDR1 is SGHAT and CDR2 is FQNNGV. V lost 6 bases, J lost 3 bases, and 17 bases lay in between. The CDR3 loop is CASRTDPFEDYGYTF. The CDR3 DNA reads TGTGCCAGCAGGACAGACCCTTTTGAGGACTATGGCTACACCTTC.

This rearrangement joins TRBV10-1 to TRBJ2-7; tentatively, D is TRBD1 (6 bases). V was clipped by 0 bases and J by 3 bases, with 12 bases between them. From germline, CDR1 is WNHNN and CDR2 SYGVQD (reference sequence). The CDR3 is made up of 15 amino acids. CDR3 nucleotides: TGCGCCAGCAGTGAGTCAAACAGGGATGGCTACGAGCAGTACTTC. Translated, it gives CASSESNRDGYEQYF.

There are a few counts of this clone. The chain has TRBV15 and TRBJ2-1; no clear D gene. The CDR3 totals 15 residues. Germline V gene sequence: CDR1 LNHNV, CDR2 YYDKDF (reference sequence). V lost 0 bases to trimming and J lost 8 bases, with 14 bases between them. The CDR3 region is CATSRDPPEKDEQFF. The CDR3 region has the DNA TGTGCCACCAGCAGAGACCCCCCAGAGAAGGATGAGCAGTTCTTC.

This CDR3 is CASTKAGTAYTEAFF. DNA of the CDR3: TGTGCCAGCACCAAAGCCGGGACAGCCTACACTGAAGCTTTCTTT. This sequence joins TRBV7-2 and TRBJ1-1; the match to TRBD1 covers 7 bases. Germline-derived CDR1 and CDR2 are SGHTA and FQGNSA. The junction had 11 bases not matched to a gene; V was cut back by 7 bases and J by 3 bases. CDR3 length: 15 residues.

The chain combines TRBV11-3 with TRBJ2-7; TRBD1 might be the D (6 bases). The CDR3 totals 13 residues. With 5 bases removed from V and 4 bases from J, the gap between germline ends came to 12 bases. Germline assignment: CDR1 SGHNT and CDR2 YENEEA. CDR3 DNA: TGTGCCAGCAGCCTGGACAGAGATTACGAGCAGTACTTC. Protein product: CASSLDRDYEQYF.

This clone has a single count. The CDR3 bases are TGCGCCAGCGCGGGGGGCAGGCCGGATGAAAAACTGTTTTTT. It encodes CASAGGRPDEKLFF. The genes are TRBV5-1 and TRBJ1-4; maybe TRBD1 (6 bases). The CDR3 runs 14 residues. The V gene lost 7 bases and the J gene lost 6 bases, with 16 bases spanning the gap. In germline, CDR1 is SGHRS, CDR2 YFSETQ.

The gene calls are TRBV19 and TRBJ1-5, with 7 bases identical to TRBD1. This CDR3 contains 14 residues. CDR1 LNHDA and CDR2 SQIVND come from the germline V gene (reference sequence). Losses at the gene ends were 4 bases for V and 4 bases for J; bases not matched to a gene: 4. DNA of the CDR3: TGTGCCAGTAGTACCGGGACAGCGAATCAGCCCCAGCATTTT. Amino acids: CASSTGTANQPQHF.

The chain recombines TRBV2 with TRBJ2-7; 7 nucleotides line up with TRBD1. Germline assignment: CDR1 SNHLY and CDR2 FYNNEI. The ends lost 8 bases at V and 6 bases at J; junction bases unmatched: 7. The CDR3 has 12 amino acids. In DNA form, the CDR3 reads TGTGCCAGCGGAACGTACAGGGGCGAGCAGTACTTC. It specifies CASGTYRGEQYF.

The chain carries TRBV5-1 and TRBJ2-5; TRBD2 agrees at 11 bases. Germline V gene lookup returns CDR1 SGHRS and CDR2 YFSETQ. The CDR3 is 18 residues long. Germline trimming cut 1 base from V and 0 bases from J; bases unmatched to any gene: 8. The CDR3, as DNA: TGCGCCAGCAGCTTGTCAACTAGCGGGGGAGTAAACCAAGAGACCCAGTACTTC. Amino acid sequence: CASSLSTSGGVNQETQYF.

V and J are TRBV6-2 or TRBV6-3 and TRBJ2-7, with D tentatively TRBD2 (6 bases). In germline, CDR1 is MNHEY, CDR2 SVGEGT. V was cut by 6 bases and J by 2 bases, with 8 bases left in between. The CDR3 has 12 amino acids. CDR3 in DNA: TGTGCCAGCAGCGGGGGTACCTACGAGCAGTACTTC. This encodes CASSGGTYEQYF.

The chain combines TRBV5-1 with TRBJ2-7; no definite D call. Germline V CDR1 and CDR2: SGHRS, YFSETQ. V was trimmed by 0 bases and J by 0 bases, leaving 13 bases between them. This CDR3 spans 16 amino acids. The CDR3 spells CASSLVTVSSSYEQYF. The CDR3, as DNA: TGCGCCAGCAGCTTGGTCACGGTCTCTAGCTCCTACGAGCAGTACTTC.